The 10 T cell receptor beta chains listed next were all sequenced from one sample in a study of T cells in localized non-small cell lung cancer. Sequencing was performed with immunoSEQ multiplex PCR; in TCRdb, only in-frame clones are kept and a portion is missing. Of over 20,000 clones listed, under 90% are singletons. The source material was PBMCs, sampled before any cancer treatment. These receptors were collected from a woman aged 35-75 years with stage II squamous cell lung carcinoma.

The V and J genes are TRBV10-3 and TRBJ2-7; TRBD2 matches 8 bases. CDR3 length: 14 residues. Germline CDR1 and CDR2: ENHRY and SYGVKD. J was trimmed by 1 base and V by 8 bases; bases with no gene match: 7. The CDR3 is CAIGRTSSSYEQYF. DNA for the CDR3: TGTGCCATCGGGAGGACTAGCAGTTCCTACGAGCAGTACTTC.

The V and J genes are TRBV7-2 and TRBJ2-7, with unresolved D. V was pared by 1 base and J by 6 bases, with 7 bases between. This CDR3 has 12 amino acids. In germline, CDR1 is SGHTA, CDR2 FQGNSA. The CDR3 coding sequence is TGTGCCAGCAGCTTAGAAATCGGCGAGCAGTACTTC. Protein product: CASSLEIGEQYF. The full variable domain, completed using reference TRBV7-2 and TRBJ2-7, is GAGVSQSPSNKVTEKGKDVELRCDPISGHTALYWYRQSLGQGLEFLIYFQGNSAPDKSGLPSDRFSAERTGGSVSTLTIQRTQQEDSAVYLCASSLEIGEQYFGPGTRLTVT.

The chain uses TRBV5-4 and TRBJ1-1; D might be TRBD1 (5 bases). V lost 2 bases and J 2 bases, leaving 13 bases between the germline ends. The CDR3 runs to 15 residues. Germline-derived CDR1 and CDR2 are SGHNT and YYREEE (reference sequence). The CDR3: CASSLDPGTNTEAFF. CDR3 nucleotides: TGTGCCAGCAGCTTAGACCCCGGGACTAACACTGAAGCTTTCTTT. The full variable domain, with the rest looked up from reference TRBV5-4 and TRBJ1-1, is ETGVTQSPTHLIKTRGQQVTLRCSSQSGHNTVSWYQQALGQGPQFIFQYYREEENGRGNFPPRFSGLQFPNYSSELNVNALELDDSALYLCASSLDPGTNTEAFFGQGTRLTVV.

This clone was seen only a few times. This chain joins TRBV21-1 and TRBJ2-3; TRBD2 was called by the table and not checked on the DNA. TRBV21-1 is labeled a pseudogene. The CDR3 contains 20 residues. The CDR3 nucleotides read TGTGCCAGCAGGCCCCAGGCGGGAGCGGGCTATGTAAGGAGCACAGATACGCAGTATTTT. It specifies CASRPQAGAGYVRSTDTQYF.

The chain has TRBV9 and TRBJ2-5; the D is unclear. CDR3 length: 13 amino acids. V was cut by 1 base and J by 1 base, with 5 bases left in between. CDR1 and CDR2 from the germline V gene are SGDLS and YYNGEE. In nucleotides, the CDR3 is TGTGCCAGCAGCGTAAAAACCCAAGAGACCCAGTACTTC. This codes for CASSVKTQETQYF.

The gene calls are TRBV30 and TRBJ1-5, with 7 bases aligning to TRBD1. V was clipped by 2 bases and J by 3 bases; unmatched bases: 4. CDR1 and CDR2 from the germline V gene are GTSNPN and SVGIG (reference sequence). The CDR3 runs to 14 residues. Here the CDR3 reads CAWSRDRYNQPQHF. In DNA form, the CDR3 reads TGTGCCTGGAGTCGGGACAGATACAATCAGCCCCAGCATTTT. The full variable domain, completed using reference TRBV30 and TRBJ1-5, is SQTIHQWPATLVQPVGSPLSLECTVEGTSNPNLYWYRQAAGRGLQLLFYSVGIGQISSEVPQNLSASRPQDRQFILSSKKLLLSDSGFYLCAWSRDRYNQPQHFGDGTRLSIL.

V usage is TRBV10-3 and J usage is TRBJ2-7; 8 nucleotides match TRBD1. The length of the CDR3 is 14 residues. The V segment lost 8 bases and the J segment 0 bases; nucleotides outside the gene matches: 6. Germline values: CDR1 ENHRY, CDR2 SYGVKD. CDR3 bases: TGTGCCATCCAGAAACAGGGGGTCTCCTACGAGCAGTACTTC. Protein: CAIQKQGVSYEQYF.

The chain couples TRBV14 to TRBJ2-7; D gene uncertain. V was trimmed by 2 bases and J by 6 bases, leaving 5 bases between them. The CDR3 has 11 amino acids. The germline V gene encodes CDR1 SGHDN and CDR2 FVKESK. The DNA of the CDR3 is TGTGCCAGCAGCCAAAGTCTCGAGCAGTACTTC. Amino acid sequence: CASSQSLEQYF. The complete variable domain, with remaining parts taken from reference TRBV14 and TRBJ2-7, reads EAGVTQFPSHSVIEKGQTVTLRCDPISGHDNLYWYRRVMGKEIKFLLHFVKESKQDESGMPNNRFLAERTGGTYSTLKVQPAELEDSGVYFCASSQSLEQYFGPGTRLTVT.

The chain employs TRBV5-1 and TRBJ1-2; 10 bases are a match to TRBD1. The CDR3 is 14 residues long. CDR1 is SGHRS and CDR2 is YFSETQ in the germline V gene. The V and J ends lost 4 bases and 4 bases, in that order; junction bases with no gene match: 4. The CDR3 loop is CASSSRDRGYGYTF. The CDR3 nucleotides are TGCGCCAGCAGCAGCCGGGACAGGGGCTATGGCTACACCTTC.

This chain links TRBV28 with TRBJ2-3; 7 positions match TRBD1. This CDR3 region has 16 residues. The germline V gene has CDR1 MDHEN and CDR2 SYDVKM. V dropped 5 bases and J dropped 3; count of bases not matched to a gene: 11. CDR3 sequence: CASSPRIWTGTDTQYF. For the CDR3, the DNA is TGTGCCAGCAGTCCGCGAATATGGACAGGAACAGATACGCAGTATTTT.